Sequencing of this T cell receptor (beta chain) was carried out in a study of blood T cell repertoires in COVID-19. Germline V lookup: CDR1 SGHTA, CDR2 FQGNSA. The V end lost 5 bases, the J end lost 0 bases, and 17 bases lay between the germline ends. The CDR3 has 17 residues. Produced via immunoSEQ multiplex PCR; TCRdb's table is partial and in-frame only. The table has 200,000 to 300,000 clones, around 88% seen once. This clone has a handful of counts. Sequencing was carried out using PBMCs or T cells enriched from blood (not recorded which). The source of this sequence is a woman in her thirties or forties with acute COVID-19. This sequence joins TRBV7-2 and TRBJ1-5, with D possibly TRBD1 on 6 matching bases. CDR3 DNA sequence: TGTGCCAGCAGCCAACAGGGTCCCCTTTATAGCAATCAGCCCCAGCATTTT. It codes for CASSQQGPLYSNQPQHF.